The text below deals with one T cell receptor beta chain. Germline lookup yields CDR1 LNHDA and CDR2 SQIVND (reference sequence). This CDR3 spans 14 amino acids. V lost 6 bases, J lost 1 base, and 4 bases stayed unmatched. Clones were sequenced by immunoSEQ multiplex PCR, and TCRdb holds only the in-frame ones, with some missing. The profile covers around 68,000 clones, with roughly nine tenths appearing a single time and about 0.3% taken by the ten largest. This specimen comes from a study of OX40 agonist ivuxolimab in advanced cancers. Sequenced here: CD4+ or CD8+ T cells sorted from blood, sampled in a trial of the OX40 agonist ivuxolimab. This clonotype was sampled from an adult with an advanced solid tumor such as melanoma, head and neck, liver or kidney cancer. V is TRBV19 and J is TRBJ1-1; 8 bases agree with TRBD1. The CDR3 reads CASRTGEENTEAFF. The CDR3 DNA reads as TGTGCCAGTAGGACAGGGGAAGAGAACACTGAAGCTTTCTTT.